This T cell receptor (beta chain) came from a study of shared clonotypes between healthy human individuals. In the study overall: Per-donor plates numbered three CD4 naive, three CD4 memory, two CD8 naive and one CD8 memory. The study's findings and limits: A handful of donors held approximately 4.6% of naive CD4 clonotypes in common.

CDR1 MNHEY and CDR2 SMNVEV come from the germline V gene (reference sequence). This CDR3 contains 17 residues. Trimming left V 2 bases short and J 0 bases short, with 14 bases between. Several immunoSEQ 96-well plates shared each subset's DNA, each plate a replicate. Replicate PCRs from sorted subsets contained 200 ng DNA, which is 30,000 to 35,000 T cell genomes. TCRdb keeps only in-frame clones here, not all; method: immunoSEQ multiplex PCR. Of around 1,000,000 clones listed, approximately 80% are singletons. A note on this clone: Its antigen is unidentified.

The chain uses TRBV27 and TRBJ2-1; D remains unclear. The sequence derives from a man younger than 35 in good health. Some clones in this sample may be carry-over from other donors' samples. Sequenced sample: memory CD4+ T cells from PBMCs. Subset meaning: CD45RA-negative fraction. The CDR3 region is CASSLRVPGSSYNEQFF. CDR3 DNA: TGTGCCAGCAGTTTAAGAGTACCGGGTAGCTCCTACAATGAGCAGTTCTTC.